Sequencing of this T cell receptor beta chain was carried out in a study of CD8+ T cells in alopecia areata. Findings and caveats of the study: For lesional scalp, especially alopecia totalis/universalis, clonality was higher than in normal scalp.

Alopecia areata patients provided lesional scalp punch biopsies and peripheral blood, both collected for the study. Sorting of PBMCs yielded the CD4+ and CD8+ T cells. This clone was observed a handful of times. The antigen is undetermined. Extraction of RNA preceded its reverse transcription into cDNA, which served as the sequencing template. The method was immunoSEQ multiplex PCR; TCRdb's version includes in-frame clones alone and lacks a portion of them. The sample includes 140,000 to 150,000 clones, more than 40% seen only once; the top ten take about 6.4%. In germline, CDR1 is MGHRA, CDR2 YSYEKL. Trimming stripped 1 base from V and 2 bases from J, with 10 bases between. The CDR3 runs to 15 residues.

This TCR came from a human donor with alopecia areata. The sequencing sample was made of CD4+ T cells sorted from blood. V usage is TRBV4-1 and J usage is TRBJ2-3, with D hard to call. CDR3: CASSQGQRNTDTQYF. The CDR3 DNA reads as TGCGCCAGCAGCCAAGGGCAGAGAAACACAGATACGCAGTATTTT.